This TCR beta chain came from a study of spatial heterogeneity in lung cancer. This clonotype appeared many times. Time point given: sample taken at primary tumor resection. The roughly 68 donors had untreated early-stage non-small cell lung cancer. Trimming removed 6 bases from V and 2 bases from J, with 10 bases in between. CDR1 is SNHLY, CDR2 FYNNEI, per germline. The CDR3 length is 13 residues. In TCRdb, the 5' RACE reads were re-called with MiXCR into one record per CDR3 protein. The table has 20,000 to 25,000 distinct CDR3 sequences, around 4.3% seen once. The source is a male donor with early-stage non-small cell lung cancer. The gene calls are TRBV2 and TRBJ1-2; a possible D gene is TRBD1 (6 bases). The sample here was PBMCs, taken at surgery. CDR3 protein: CASSVQGNYGYTF. The CDR3 nucleotides read TGTGCCAGCAGCGTTCAGGGGAACTATGGCTACACCTTC. Supplemented by reference TRBV2 and TRBJ1-2, the full variable domain reads EPEVTQTPSHQVTQMGQEVILRCVPISNHLYFYWYRQILGQKVEFLVSFYNNEISEKSEIFDDQFSVERPDGSNFTLKIRSTKLEDSAMYFCASSVQGNYGYTFGSGTRLTVV.